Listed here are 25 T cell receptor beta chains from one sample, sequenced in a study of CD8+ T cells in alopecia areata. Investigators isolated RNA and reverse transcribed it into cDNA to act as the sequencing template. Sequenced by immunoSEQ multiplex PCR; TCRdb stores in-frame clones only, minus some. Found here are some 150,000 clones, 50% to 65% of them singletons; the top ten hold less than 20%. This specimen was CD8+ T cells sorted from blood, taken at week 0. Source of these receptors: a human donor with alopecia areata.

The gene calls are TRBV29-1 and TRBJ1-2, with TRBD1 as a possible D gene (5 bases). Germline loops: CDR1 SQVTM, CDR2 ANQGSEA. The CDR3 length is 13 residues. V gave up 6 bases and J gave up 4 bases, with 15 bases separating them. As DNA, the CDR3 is TGCAGCGTCCTGGGGGGACTCGCCTATGGCTACACCTTC. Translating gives CSVLGGLAYGYTF.

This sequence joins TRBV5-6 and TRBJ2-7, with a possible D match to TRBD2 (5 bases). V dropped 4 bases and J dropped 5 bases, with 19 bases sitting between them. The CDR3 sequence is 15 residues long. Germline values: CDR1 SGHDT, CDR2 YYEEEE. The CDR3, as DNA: TGTGCCAGCAGCGAGGCGGGCGGCTGGTCTAACGAGCAGTACTTC. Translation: CASSEAGGWSNEQYF.

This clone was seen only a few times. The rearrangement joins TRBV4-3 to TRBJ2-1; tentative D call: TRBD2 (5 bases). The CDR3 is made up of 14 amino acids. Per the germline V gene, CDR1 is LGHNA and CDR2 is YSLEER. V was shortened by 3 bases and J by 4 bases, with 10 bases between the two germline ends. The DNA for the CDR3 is TGCGCCAGCAGCCATGGCGGGTTATACAATGAGCAGTTCTTC. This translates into CASSHGGLYNEQFF.

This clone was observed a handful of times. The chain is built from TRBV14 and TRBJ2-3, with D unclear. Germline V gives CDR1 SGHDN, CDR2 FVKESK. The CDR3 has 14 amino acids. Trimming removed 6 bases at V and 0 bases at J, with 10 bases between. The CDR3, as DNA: TGTGCCAGCAGTTCCGACGCTAGCACAGATACGCAGTATTTT. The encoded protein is CASSSDASTDTQYF.

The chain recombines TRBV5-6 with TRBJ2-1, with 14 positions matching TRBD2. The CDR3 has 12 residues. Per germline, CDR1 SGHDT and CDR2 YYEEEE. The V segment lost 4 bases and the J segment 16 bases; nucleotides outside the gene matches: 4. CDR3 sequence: CASSMGLAGDFF. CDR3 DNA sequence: TGTGCCAGCAGCATGGGACTAGCGGGGGATTTCTTC.

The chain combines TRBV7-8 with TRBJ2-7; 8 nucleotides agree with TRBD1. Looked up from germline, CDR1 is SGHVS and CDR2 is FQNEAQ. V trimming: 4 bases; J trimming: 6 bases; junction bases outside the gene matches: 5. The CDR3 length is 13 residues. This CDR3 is CASSSKTGVEQYF. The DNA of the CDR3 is TGTGCCAGCAGCTCAAAGACAGGGGTCGAGCAGTACTTC.

Here the CDR3 DNA reads TGTGCCAGCAGTGGAGGCACTTCCTACGAGCAGTACTTC. Residues: CASSGGTSYEQYF. The rearrangement uses TRBV2 and TRBJ2-7; D ambiguous. The V end was cut by 4 bases, the J end by 1 base, with 8 bases between. This CDR3 comprises 13 residues. Germline lookup yields CDR1 SNHLY and CDR2 FYNNEI.

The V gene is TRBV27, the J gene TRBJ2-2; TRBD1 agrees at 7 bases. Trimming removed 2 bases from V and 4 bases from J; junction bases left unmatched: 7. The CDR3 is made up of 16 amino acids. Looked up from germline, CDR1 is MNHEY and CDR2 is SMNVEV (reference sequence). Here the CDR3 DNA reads TGTGCCAGCAGTTTACAGGGGGATCGTGGCACCGGGGAGCTGTTTTTT. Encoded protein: CASSLQGDRGTGELFF.

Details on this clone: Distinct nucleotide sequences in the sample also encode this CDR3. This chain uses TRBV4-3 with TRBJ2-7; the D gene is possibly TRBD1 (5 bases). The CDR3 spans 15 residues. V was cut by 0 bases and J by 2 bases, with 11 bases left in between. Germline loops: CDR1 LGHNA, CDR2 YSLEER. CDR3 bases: TGCGCCAGCAGCCAAGATCGGACAAGTGCCTACGAGCAGTACTTC. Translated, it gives CASSQDRTSAYEQYF.

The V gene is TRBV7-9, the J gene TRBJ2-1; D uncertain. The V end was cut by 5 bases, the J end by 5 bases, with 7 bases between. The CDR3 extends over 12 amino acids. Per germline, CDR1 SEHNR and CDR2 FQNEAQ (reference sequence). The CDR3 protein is CASSPQNNEQFF. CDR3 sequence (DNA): TGTGCCAGCAGCCCCCAGAACAATGAGCAGTTCTTC.

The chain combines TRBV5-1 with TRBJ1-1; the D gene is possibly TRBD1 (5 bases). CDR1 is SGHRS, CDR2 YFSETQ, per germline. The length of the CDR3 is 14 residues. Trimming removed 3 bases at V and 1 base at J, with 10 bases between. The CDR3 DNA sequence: TGCGCCAGCAGCTCGAGGGGACCGAACACTGAAGCTTTCTTT. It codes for CASSSRGPNTEAFF. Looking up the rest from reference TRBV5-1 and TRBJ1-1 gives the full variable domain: KAGVTQTPRYLIKTRGQQVTLSCSPISGHRSVSWYQQTPGQGLQFLFEYFSETQRNKGNFPGRFSGRQFSNSRSEMNVSTLELGDSALYLCASSSRGPNTEAFFGQGTRLTVV.

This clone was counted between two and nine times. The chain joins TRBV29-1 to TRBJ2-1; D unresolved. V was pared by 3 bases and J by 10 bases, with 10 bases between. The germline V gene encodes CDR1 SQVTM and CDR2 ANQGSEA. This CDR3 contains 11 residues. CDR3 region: CSVDIRTEQFF. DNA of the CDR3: TGCAGCGTTGACATTCGGACCGAGCAGTTCTTC.

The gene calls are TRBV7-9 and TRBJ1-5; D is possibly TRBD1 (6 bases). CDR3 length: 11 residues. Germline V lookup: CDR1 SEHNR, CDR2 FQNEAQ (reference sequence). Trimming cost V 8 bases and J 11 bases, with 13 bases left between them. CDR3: CASGHEGAQHF. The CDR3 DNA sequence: TGTGCCAGCGGCCATGAGGGGGCCCAGCATTTT.

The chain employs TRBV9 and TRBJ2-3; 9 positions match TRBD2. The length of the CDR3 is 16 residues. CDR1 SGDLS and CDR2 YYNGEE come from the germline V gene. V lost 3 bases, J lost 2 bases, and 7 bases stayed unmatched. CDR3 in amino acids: CASSAGLARNTDTQYF. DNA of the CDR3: TGTGCCAGCAGCGCAGGACTAGCGAGAAACACAGATACGCAGTATTTT.

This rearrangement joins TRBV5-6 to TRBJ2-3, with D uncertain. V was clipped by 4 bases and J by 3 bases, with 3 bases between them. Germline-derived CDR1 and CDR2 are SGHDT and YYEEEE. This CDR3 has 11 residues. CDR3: CASSETDTQYF. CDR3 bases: TGTGCCAGCAGCGAGACAGATACGCAGTATTTT. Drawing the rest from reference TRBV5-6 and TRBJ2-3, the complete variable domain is DAGVTQSPTHLIKTRGQQVTLRCSPKSGHDTVSWYQQALGQGPQFIFQYYEEEERQRGNFPDRFSGHQFPNYSSELNVNALLLGDSALYLCASSETDTQYFGPGTRLTVL.

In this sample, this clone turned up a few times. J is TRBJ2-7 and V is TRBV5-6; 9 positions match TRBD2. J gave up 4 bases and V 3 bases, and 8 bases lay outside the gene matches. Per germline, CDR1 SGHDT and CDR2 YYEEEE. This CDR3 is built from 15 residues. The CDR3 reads CASSSSGGPWYEQYF. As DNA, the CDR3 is TGTGCCAGCAGCTCGAGCGGGGGGCCTTGGTACGAGCAGTACTTC. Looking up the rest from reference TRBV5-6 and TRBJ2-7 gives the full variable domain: DAGVTQSPTHLIKTRGQQVTLRCSPKSGHDTVSWYQQALGQGPQFIFQYYEEEERQRGNFPDRFSGHQFPNYSSELNVNALLLGDSALYLCASSSSGGPWYEQYFGPGTRLTVT.

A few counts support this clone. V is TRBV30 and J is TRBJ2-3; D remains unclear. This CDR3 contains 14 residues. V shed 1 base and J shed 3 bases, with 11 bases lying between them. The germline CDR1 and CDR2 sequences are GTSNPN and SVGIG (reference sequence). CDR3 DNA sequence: TGTGCCTGGAGTGACGCGGCCGAAACAGATACGCAGTATTTT. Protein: CAWSDAAETDTQYF.

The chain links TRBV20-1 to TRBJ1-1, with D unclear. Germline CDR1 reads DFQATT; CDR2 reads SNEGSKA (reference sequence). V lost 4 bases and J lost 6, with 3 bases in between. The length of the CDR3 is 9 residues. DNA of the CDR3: TGCAGTGCTAAACCTGAAGCTTTCTTT. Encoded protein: CSAKPEAFF.

This CDR3 is CASSPGQGYGYTF. The CDR3 coding sequence is TGTGCCAGCAGCCCGGGACAGGGCTATGGCTACACCTTC. V gene TRBV11-2 combines with J gene TRBJ1-2, with 9 bases identical to TRBD1. After removal of 5 bases from V and 4 bases from J, the junction contained 2 bases not matched to a gene. The CDR3 totals 13 residues. Germline CDR1 is SGHAT and CDR2 is FQNNGV.

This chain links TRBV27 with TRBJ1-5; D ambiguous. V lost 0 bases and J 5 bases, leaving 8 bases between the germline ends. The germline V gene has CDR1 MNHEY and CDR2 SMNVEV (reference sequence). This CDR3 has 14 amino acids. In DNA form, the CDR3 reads TGTGCCAGCAGTTTATCAAGCGGGGATCAGCCCCAGCATTTT. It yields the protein CASSLSSGDQPQHF.

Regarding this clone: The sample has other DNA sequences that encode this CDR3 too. CDR3 protein: CASSVGGTEAFF. CDR3 bases: TGTGCCAGCAGCGTAGGGGGGACTGAAGCTTTCTTT. The V and J genes are TRBV9 and TRBJ1-1; D is perhaps TRBD1 (5 bases). The CDR3 spans 12 residues. Germline assignment: CDR1 SGDLS and CDR2 YYNGEE. Trimming stripped 0 bases from V and 5 bases from J, with 5 bases between.

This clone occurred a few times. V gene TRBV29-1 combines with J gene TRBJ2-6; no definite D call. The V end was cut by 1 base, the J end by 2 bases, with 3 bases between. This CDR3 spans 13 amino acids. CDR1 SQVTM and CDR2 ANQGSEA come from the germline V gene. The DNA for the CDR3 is TGCAGCGTTGAAGGACCTGGGGCCAACGTCCTGACTTTC. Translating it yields CSVEGPGANVLTF.

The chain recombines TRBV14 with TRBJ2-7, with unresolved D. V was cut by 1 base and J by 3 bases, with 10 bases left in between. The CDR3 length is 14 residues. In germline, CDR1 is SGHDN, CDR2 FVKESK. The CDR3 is CASSQVDLNYEQYF. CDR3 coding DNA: TGTGCCAGCAGCCAAGTGGACCTAAACTACGAGCAGTACTTC.

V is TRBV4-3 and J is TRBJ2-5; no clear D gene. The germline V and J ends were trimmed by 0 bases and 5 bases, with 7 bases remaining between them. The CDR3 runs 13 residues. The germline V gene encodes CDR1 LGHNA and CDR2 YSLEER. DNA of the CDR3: TGCGCCAGCAGCCAAGATCCCAGTGAGACCCAGTACTTC. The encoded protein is CASSQDPSETQYF.

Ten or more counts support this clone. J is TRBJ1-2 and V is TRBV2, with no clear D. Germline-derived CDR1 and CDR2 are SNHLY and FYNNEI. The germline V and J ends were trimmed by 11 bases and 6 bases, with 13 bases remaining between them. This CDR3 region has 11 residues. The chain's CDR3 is CASDGVNGYTF. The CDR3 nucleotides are TGTGCCTCCGATGGGGTGAATGGCTACACCTTC.